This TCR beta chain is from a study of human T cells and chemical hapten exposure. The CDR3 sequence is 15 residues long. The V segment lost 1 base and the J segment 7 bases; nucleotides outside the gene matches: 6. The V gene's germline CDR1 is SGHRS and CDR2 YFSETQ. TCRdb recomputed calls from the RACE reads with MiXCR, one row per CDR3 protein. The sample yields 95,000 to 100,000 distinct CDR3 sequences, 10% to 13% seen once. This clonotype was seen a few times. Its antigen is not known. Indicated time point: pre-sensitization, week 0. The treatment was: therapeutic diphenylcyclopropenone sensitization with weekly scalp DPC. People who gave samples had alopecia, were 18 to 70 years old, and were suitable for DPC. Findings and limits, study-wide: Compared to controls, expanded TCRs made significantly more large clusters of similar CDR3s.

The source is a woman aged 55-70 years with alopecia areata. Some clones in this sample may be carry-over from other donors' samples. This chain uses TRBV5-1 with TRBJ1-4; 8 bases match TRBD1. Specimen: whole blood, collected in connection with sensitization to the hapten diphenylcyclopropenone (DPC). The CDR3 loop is CASSLSGQAGEKLFF. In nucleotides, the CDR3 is TGCGCCAGCAGCTTGTCGGGACAGGCGGGTGAAAAACTGTTTTTT. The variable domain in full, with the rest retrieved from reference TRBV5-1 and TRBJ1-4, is KAGVTQTPRYLIKTRGQQVTLSCSPISGHRSVSWYQQTPGQGLQFLFEYFSETQRNKGNFPGRFSGRQFSNSRSEMNVSTLELGDSALYLCASSLSGQAGEKLFFGSGTQLSVL.